Listed below are T cell receptor beta chains from one sample, sequenced in a study of CD8 T cells in Susac syndrome. In TCRdb, the immunoSEQ multiplex PCR reads were re-called with MiXCR into one record per CDR3 protein. The table shows roughly 200,000 distinct CDR3 sequences, with around 94% occurring only once. Sequenced sample: CD4+ T cells from PBMCs. These receptors were obtained from a human donor with Susac syndrome. Both conserved end residues are part of each CDR3. D genes are given only for firm matches. Where a row states a size, it is once, few, many or the class of an expanded clone; other rows omit it.

cdr3_length: 14; j_call: TRBJ2-3; v_call: TRBV13; d_call: .; clone_size: .; cdr3_aa: CASSYRLSTDTQYF; cdr3_nt: TGTGCCAGCAGCTACAGGTTATCGACAGATACGCAGTATTTT
cdr3_length: 15; j_call: TRBJ1-4; v_call: TRBV20-1; d_call: .; clone_size: once; cdr3_aa: CSARDIGGRNEKLFF; cdr3_nt: TGCAGTGCTAGAGATATAGGGGGGAGAAATGAAAAACTGTTTTTT
cdr3_length: 15; j_call: TRBJ2-2; v_call: TRBV29-1; d_call: TRBD2; clone_size: .; cdr3_aa: CSVIPGTSATGELFF; cdr3_nt: TGCAGCGTCATTCCCGGGACTAGCGCCACCGGGGAGCTGTTTTTT
cdr3_length: 15; j_call: TRBJ2-2; v_call: TRBV7-8; d_call: .; clone_size: .; cdr3_aa: CASSLVTVNTGELFF; cdr3_nt: TGTGCCAGCAGCTTAGTGACAGTGAACACCGGGGAGCTGTTTTTT
cdr3_length: 15; j_call: TRBJ2-1; v_call: TRBV18; d_call: .; clone_size: .; cdr3_aa: CASSPSGPQANEQFF; cdr3_nt: TGTGCCAGCTCTCCTTCTGGCCCCCAGGCAAATGAGCAGTTCTTC
cdr3_length: 11; j_call: TRBJ1-4; v_call: TRBV29-1; d_call: .; clone_size: .; cdr3_aa: CSVETNEKLFF; cdr3_nt: TGCAGCGTTGAAACTAATGAAAAACTGTTTTTT
cdr3_length: 15; j_call: TRBJ2-1; v_call: TRBV5-1; d_call: TRBD2; clone_size: .; cdr3_aa: CASRPTSGSSNEQFF; cdr3_nt: TGCGCCAGCAGACCGACTAGCGGGAGTTCTAATGAGCAGTTCTTC
cdr3_length: 14; j_call: TRBJ2-1; v_call: TRBV20-1; d_call: TRBD2; clone_size: once; cdr3_aa: CSARDTSGGNEQFF; cdr3_nt: TGCAGTGCTAGAGATACTAGCGGGGGCAATGAGCAGTTCTTC
cdr3_length: 14; j_call: TRBJ2-3; v_call: TRBV11-2; d_call: .; clone_size: .; cdr3_aa: CASSRNLATDTQYF; cdr3_nt: TGTGCCAGCAGCCGAAATCTGGCGACAGATACGCAGTATTTT
cdr3_length: 11; j_call: TRBJ2-7; v_call: TRBV5-1; d_call: TRBD1; clone_size: .; cdr3_aa: CASHDRDEQYF; cdr3_nt: TGCGCCAGCCATGACAGGGACGAGCAGTACTTC
cdr3_length: 12; j_call: TRBJ2-7; v_call: TRBV24-1; d_call: .; clone_size: .; cdr3_aa: CATSDSLGEQYF; cdr3_nt: TGTGCCACCAGTGATTCCCTCGGCGAGCAGTACTTC